The entry below describes one TCR beta chain. Antigen specificity is unknown. These data originate in a study of cytomegalovirus exposure and HLA in healthy donors. Whole-study results and caveats: Through in vitro validation, three CMV-associated chains were shown to be specific for CMV antigens.

Germline V lookup: CDR1 MNHNY, CDR2 SVGAGI (reference sequence). The CDR3 contains 14 residues. With V trimmed by 5 bases and J by 3 bases, 4 bases remained unmatched. Clones were read by immunoSEQ multiplex PCR, and TCRdb kept only the in-frame ones, dropping some. The sample has roughly 45,000 clones; 92% are singletons. This clonotype was sampled from a man younger than 35 in good health and CMV-seronegative. V usage is TRBV6-6 and J usage is TRBJ1-1, with 9 bases aligning to TRBD1. What was sequenced was PBMCs. The CDR3 spells CASSDGQGYTEAFF. As DNA, the CDR3 is TGTGCCAGCAGTGATGGACAGGGGTACACTGAAGCTTTCTTT.